Listed below are T cell receptor beta chains from one sample, sequenced in a study of cytomegalovirus exposure and HLA in healthy donors. Clones were read by immunoSEQ multiplex PCR, and TCRdb kept only the in-frame ones, dropping some. The sample lists some 150,000 clones; around 80% were seen once. Sample: PBMCs. These receptors came from a woman aged 18-30 years in good health and CMV-seronegative. Each CDR3 is given with its conserved first and last residue. D genes are given only for firm matches. Expanded clones are given a class, and other clones once, few, many or no size at all.

v_call: TRBV5-6; j_call: TRBJ2-7; clone_size: -; cdr3_length: 14; d_call: -; cdr3_aa: CATGRGRSSYEQYF; cdr3_nt: TGTGCCACCGGCAGGGGTCGAAGTAGCTACGAGCAGTACTTC
v_call: TRBV28; j_call: TRBJ2-5; clone_size: -; cdr3_length: 17; d_call: TRBD1; cdr3_aa: CASSLPEGASYQETQYF; cdr3_nt: TGTGCCAGCAGTTTACCCGAGGGGGCGTCGTACCAAGAGACCCAGTACTTC
v_call: TRBV28; j_call: TRBJ2-7; clone_size: -; cdr3_length: 15; d_call: TRBD2; cdr3_aa: CASSLLAGARHEQYF; cdr3_nt: TGTGCCAGCAGTTTATTAGCGGGAGCTCGGCACGAGCAGTACTTC
v_call: TRBV29-1; j_call: TRBJ2-2; clone_size: -; cdr3_length: 21; d_call: TRBD2; cdr3_aa: CSVEGVAGLYGELGYTRELFF; cdr3_nt: TGCAGCGTTGAAGGCGTAGCGGGGCTTTATGGGGAACTAGGGTACACCAGGGAGCTGTTTTTT
v_call: TRBV15; j_call: TRBJ1-1; clone_size: few; cdr3_length: 13; d_call: -; cdr3_aa: CATSRVQGPEAFF; cdr3_nt: TGTGCCACCAGCAGAGTCCAGGGCCCTGAAGCTTTCTTT
v_call: TRBV6-4; j_call: TRBJ2-1; clone_size: -; cdr3_length: 15; d_call: TRBD2; cdr3_aa: CASSDPSGGLDEQFF; cdr3_nt: TGTGCCAGCAGTGACCCTTCGGGAGGTCTGGATGAGCAGTTCTTC
v_call: TRBV15; j_call: TRBJ2-5; clone_size: -; cdr3_length: 11; d_call: -; cdr3_aa: CATSLRETQYF; cdr3_nt: TGTGCCACATCCCTCCGGGAGACCCAGTACTTC
v_call: TRBV7-9; j_call: TRBJ2-1; clone_size: -; cdr3_length: 16; d_call: TRBD2; cdr3_aa: CASSLGLAGGINEQFF; cdr3_nt: TGTGCCAGCAGCCTAGGACTAGCGGGAGGTATTAATGAGCAGTTCTTC
v_call: TRBV19; j_call: TRBJ1-3; clone_size: -; cdr3_length: 14; d_call: TRBD1; cdr3_aa: CASRRTGSGNTIYF; cdr3_nt: TGTGCCAGTAGGAGGACAGGATCGGGAAACACCATATATTTT
v_call: TRBV6-5; j_call: TRBJ2-1; clone_size: -; cdr3_length: 13; d_call: TRBD2; cdr3_aa: CASRGGFYNEQFF; cdr3_nt: TGTGCCAGCAGGGGAGGGTTCTACAATGAGCAGTTCTTC
v_call: TRBV7-8; j_call: TRBJ1-4; clone_size: -; cdr3_length: 15; d_call: -; cdr3_aa: CASSLGTAILEKLFF; cdr3_nt: TGTGCCAGCAGCTTAGGGACAGCGATCCTAGAAAAACTGTTTTTT
v_call: TRBV11-2; j_call: TRBJ2-1; clone_size: -; cdr3_length: 16; d_call: TRBD2; cdr3_aa: CASSVLAGRLYNEQFF; cdr3_nt: TGTGCCAGCAGCGTACTAGCGGGCCGCCTCTACAATGAGCAGTTCTTC
v_call: TRBV28; j_call: TRBJ2-7; clone_size: -; cdr3_length: 14; d_call: -; cdr3_aa: CASSFVGQVREQYF; cdr3_nt: TGTGCCAGCAGTTTCGTTGGGCAGGTTCGCGAGCAGTACTTC
v_call: TRBV21-1; j_call: TRBJ2-7; clone_size: -; cdr3_length: 15; d_call: -; cdr3_aa: CASSIPCGKTYEQYF; cdr3_nt: TGTGCCAGCAGCATTCCGTGCGGGAAAACCTACGAGCAGTACTTC
v_call: TRBV28; j_call: TRBJ1-2; clone_size: few; cdr3_length: 12; d_call: -; cdr3_aa: CASNSLNYGYTF; cdr3_nt: TGTGCCAGCAACAGTTTGAACTATGGCTACACCTTC
v_call: TRBV19; j_call: TRBJ2-3; clone_size: -; cdr3_length: 16; d_call: TRBD1; cdr3_aa: CASNNPGQGLSDTQYF; cdr3_nt: TGTGCCAGTAATAACCCGGGACAGGGGTTGTCAGATACGCAGTATTTT
v_call: TRBV18; j_call: TRBJ1-1; clone_size: -; cdr3_length: 17; d_call: -; cdr3_aa: CASSLIRGGRMNTEAFF; cdr3_nt: TGTGCCAGCTCACTCATTCGGGGAGGTAGGATGAACACTGAAGCTTTCTTT
v_call: TRBV7-9; j_call: TRBJ2-7; clone_size: -; cdr3_length: 16; d_call: TRBD2; cdr3_aa: CASSRYQIAGADEQYF; cdr3_nt: TGTGCCAGCAGCCGATATCAAATAGCGGGAGCTGACGAGCAGTACTTC
v_call: TRBV18; j_call: TRBJ1-2; clone_size: -; cdr3_length: 14; d_call: -; cdr3_aa: CASSPPGQRYGYTF; cdr3_nt: TGTGCCAGCTCACCGCCTGGACAGCGGTATGGCTACACCTTC
v_call: TRBV19; j_call: TRBJ1-5; clone_size: once; cdr3_length: 13; d_call: -; cdr3_aa: CASARQGLRPQHF; cdr3_nt: TGTGCCAGTGCCCGGCAGGGTTTAAGGCCCCAGCATTTT
v_call: TRBV10-3; j_call: TRBJ1-1; clone_size: -; cdr3_length: 14; d_call: -; cdr3_aa: CAISDPTLNTEAFF; cdr3_nt: TGTGCCATCAGTGACCCCACATTGAACACTGAAGCTTTCTTT
v_call: TRBV27; j_call: TRBJ1-5; clone_size: once; cdr3_length: 18; d_call: -; cdr3_aa: CASAKWEGGSGSNQPQHF; cdr3_nt: TGTGCCAGCGCAAAATGGGAAGGGGGTTCGGGAAGCAATCAGCCCCAGCATTTT
v_call: TRBV29-1; j_call: TRBJ1-5; clone_size: -; cdr3_length: 14; d_call: TRBD1; cdr3_aa: CSVLTGLSNQPQHF; cdr3_nt: TGCAGCGTGTTGACAGGGTTGAGCAATCAGCCCCAGCATTTT
v_call: TRBV30; j_call: TRBJ1-1; clone_size: -; cdr3_length: 12; d_call: TRBD1; cdr3_aa: CAWSPQGAEAFF; cdr3_nt: TGTGCCTGGAGTCCCCAGGGGGCTGAAGCTTTCTTT
v_call: TRBV4-1; j_call: TRBJ2-5; clone_size: -; cdr3_length: 21; d_call: -; cdr3_aa: CASSQVPRVGRPIRRQETQYF; cdr3_nt: TGCGCCAGCAGCCAAGTGCCGCGGGTAGGTCGACCCATACGGAGGCAAGAGACCCAGTACTTC
v_call: TRBV20-1; j_call: TRBJ2-3; clone_size: -; cdr3_length: 10; d_call: -; cdr3_aa: CSANTDTQYF; cdr3_nt: TGCAGTGCCAACACAGATACGCAGTATTTT
v_call: TRBV5-6; j_call: TRBJ2-5; clone_size: -; cdr3_length: 15; d_call: TRBD2; cdr3_aa: CASSRRGGSGETQYF; cdr3_nt: TGTGCCAGCAGCCGGCGCGGGGGTTCGGGAGAGACCCAGTACTTC
v_call: TRBV5-1; j_call: TRBJ2-7; clone_size: -; cdr3_length: 15; d_call: TRBD1; cdr3_aa: CASSLGSDRSYEQYF; cdr3_nt: TGCGCCAGCAGCTTGGGGTCGGACAGGTCCTACGAGCAGTACTTC
v_call: TRBV27; j_call: TRBJ2-1; clone_size: -; cdr3_length: 15; d_call: -; cdr3_aa: CASSLVLSSYNEQFF; cdr3_nt: TGTGCCAGCAGTTTAGTCCTGAGCTCCTACAATGAGCAGTTCTTC
v_call: TRBV2; j_call: TRBJ2-3; clone_size: -; cdr3_length: 13; d_call: -; cdr3_aa: CASKGGSTDTQYF; cdr3_nt: TGTGCCAGCAAGGGCGGGAGCACAGATACGCAGTATTTT
v_call: TRBV27; j_call: TRBJ2-7; clone_size: -; cdr3_length: 14; d_call: -; cdr3_aa: CASILRGSSYEQYF; cdr3_nt: TGTGCCAGCATTTTGCGGGGAAGCTCCTACGAGCAGTACTTC
v_call: TRBV27; j_call: TRBJ1-1; clone_size: -; cdr3_length: 13; d_call: -; cdr3_aa: CASKGQYYTEAFF; cdr3_nt: TGTGCCAGCAAGGGACAATATTACACTGAAGCTTTCTTT
v_call: TRBV2; j_call: TRBJ1-2; clone_size: -; cdr3_length: 14; d_call: TRBD1; cdr3_aa: CASRLTGTNYGYTF; cdr3_nt: TGTGCCAGCAGGCTGACAGGGACCAACTATGGCTACACCTTC
v_call: TRBV28; j_call: TRBJ2-5; clone_size: -; cdr3_length: 17; d_call: TRBD2; cdr3_aa: CASSSSGLAGTKETQYF; cdr3_nt: TGTGCCAGCAGTTCGTCGGGACTAGCGGGTACAAAAGAGACCCAGTACTTC
v_call: TRBV28; j_call: TRBJ1-2; clone_size: -; cdr3_length: 14; d_call: -; cdr3_aa: CASTMGRGGYGYTF; cdr3_nt: TGTGCCAGCACCATGGGAAGGGGGGGGTATGGCTACACCTTC
v_call: TRBV27; j_call: TRBJ1-1; clone_size: -; cdr3_length: 15; d_call: TRBD1; cdr3_aa: CASSSGQGRYTEAFF; cdr3_nt: TGTGCCAGCAGTTCCGGACAGGGTCGATACACTGAAGCTTTCTTT
v_call: TRBV4-1; j_call: TRBJ1-1; clone_size: -; cdr3_length: 18; d_call: TRBD1; cdr3_aa: CASSQGKRIDRVNTEAFF; cdr3_nt: TGCGCCAGCAGCCAAGGCAAACGTATAGACAGGGTGAACACTGAAGCTTTCTTT
v_call: TRBV5-6; j_call: TRBJ1-6; clone_size: -; cdr3_length: 15; d_call: -; cdr3_aa: CASSYTGQLASPLHF; cdr3_nt: TGTGCCAGCAGCTACACCGGACAGCTGGCATCACCCCTCCACTTT
v_call: TRBV29-1; j_call: TRBJ2-3; clone_size: -; cdr3_length: 15; d_call: -; cdr3_aa: CSVDSRQVATDTQYF; cdr3_nt: TGCAGCGTTGATTCGAGACAGGTAGCCACAGATACGCAGTATTTT
v_call: TRBV6-1; j_call: TRBJ1-4; clone_size: few; cdr3_length: 15; d_call: -; cdr3_aa: CASSESEGGDEKLFF; cdr3_nt: TGTGCCAGCAGTGAATCTGAAGGGGGGGATGAAAAACTGTTTTTT